Presented here are 23 T cell receptor beta chains from one specimen sequenced in a study of blood T cell repertoires in COVID-19 (dated by TCRdb to 2018 to 2021). Library preparation used the immunoSEQ multiplex PCR assay. TCRdb carries this immuneACCESS record with in-frame sequences only. Its versions omit some clonotypes, under half of them owing to an unresolved V gene in the studies checked, with the rest unexplained. The sample table records 360,000 or so clones; over 80% of these occur just once. The top ten constitute approximately 4.7% of the sample. Material: PBMCs or T cells enriched from blood (not recorded which). The receptors were gathered from a woman aged 45-65 years who had recovered from COVID-19.

By sample share, this clone is medium-sized. A read error may produce the germline difference seen at one junction end. V is TRBV7-7 and J is TRBJ2-2, with unresolved D. Per germline, CDR1 SSHAT and CDR2 FNYEAQ (reference sequence). The CDR3 has 16 amino acids. CDR3 protein: CASSLGRTINTGELFF. CDR3 DNA sequence: TGTGCTAGCAGCTTAGGTCGCACTATTAACACCGGGGAGCTGTTTTTT. The full variable domain, its missing parts supplied by reference TRBV7-7 and TRBJ2-2, is GAGVSQSPRYKVTKRGQDVTLRCDPISSHATLYWYQQALGQGPEFLTYFNYEAQPDKSGLPSDRFSAERPEGSISTLTIQRTEQRDSAMYRCASSLGRTINTGELFFGEGSRLTVL.

This clone was seen only a few times. This sequence joins TRBV7-6 and TRBJ2-2; TRBD2 agrees at 8 bases. The CDR3 is 15 amino acids. The V and J ends lost 6 bases and 0 bases, in that order; junction bases with no gene match: 3. Germline V gives CDR1 SGHVS, CDR2 FNYEAQ. The CDR3 loop reads CASRRGGANTGELFF. Here the CDR3 DNA reads TGTGCCAGCAGACGGGGGGGCGCGAACACCGGGGAGCTGTTTTTT.

The J gene is TRBJ2-7, the V gene TRBV5-6; D possibly corresponds to TRBD1 (6 bases). Germline V gene sequence: CDR1 SGHDT, CDR2 YYEEEE. Trimming cost V 0 bases and J 0 bases, with 22 bases left between them. The CDR3 totals 19 residues. The DNA of the CDR3 is TGTGCCAGCAGCTTGGCCGCATTATTGGGGGCCCCTTACTCCTACGAGCAGTACTTC. Protein product: CASSLAALLGAPYSYEQYF.

This rearrangement joins TRBV10-3 to TRBJ1-2, with 7 positions matching TRBD1. Germline CDR1 reads ENHRY; CDR2 reads SYGVKD. The CDR3 is 14 amino acids. V trimming: 4 bases; J trimming: 4 bases; junction bases outside the gene matches: 6. The CDR3 loop is CAISGETGIYGYTF. The DNA of the CDR3 is TGTGCCATCAGTGGGGAGACAGGGATCTATGGCTACACCTTC.

The chain uses TRBV3-1 (or the pseudogene TRBV3-2) and TRBJ1-1; 8 bases are a match to TRBD1. The CDR3 runs to 14 residues. V lost 6 bases and J lost 3; bases outside the gene matches: 6. Germline assignment: CDR1 LGHDT and CDR2 YNNKEL (reference sequence). The CDR3 sequence: CASSPGTGDTEAFF. CDR3 DNA sequence: TGTGCCAGCAGTCCAGGGACAGGAGACACTGAAGCTTTCTTT.

CDR3: CASSPRVINYGYTF. The CDR3 DNA reads TGTGCCAGCAGCCCCAGGGTGATTAACTATGGCTACACCTTC. The V gene is TRBV5-4, the J gene TRBJ1-2; tentatively, D is TRBD1 (5 bases). From germline, CDR1 is SGHNT and CDR2 YYREEE (reference sequence). Deletions cut 4 bases from V and 1 base from J, with 11 bases between. This CDR3 has 14 amino acids. Combining the CDR3 with reference TRBV5-4 and TRBJ1-2 gives the whole variable domain ETGVTQSPTHLIKTRGQQVTLRCSSQSGHNTVSWYQQALGQGPQFIFQYYREEENGRGNFPPRFSGLQFPNYSSELNVNALELDDSALYLCASSPRVINYGYTFGSGTRLTVV.

The chain employs TRBV7-9 and TRBJ1-6; D might be TRBD1 (6 bases). Germline V CDR1 and CDR2: SEHNR, FQNEAQ (reference sequence). The CDR3 length is 16 residues. With 2 bases removed from V and 9 bases from J, the gap between germline ends came to 17 bases. The CDR3 DNA reads TGTGCCAGCAGCTTAAGCCATGGGGGCTTGATTTCACCCCTCCACTTT. Translated: CASSLSHGGLISPLHF.

The chain joins TRBV11-3 to TRBJ2-7; unclear D gene. Germline lookup yields CDR1 SGHNT and CDR2 YENEEA. The CDR3 runs to 13 residues. With 5 bases removed from V and 6 bases from J, the gap between germline ends came to 14 bases. The CDR3 is CASSSQAVAEQYF. DNA of the CDR3: TGTGCCAGCAGCAGCCAGGCCGTGGCCGAGCAGTACTTC.

The gene calls are TRBV6-5 and TRBJ2-7; 7 bases match TRBD2. The CDR3 is 15 residues long. The V gene's germline CDR1 is MNHEY and CDR2 SVGAGI. Germline trimming cut 1 base from V and 0 bases from J; bases unmatched to any gene: 3. This chain's CDR3 is CASSYWGGSSYEQYF. The CDR3 bases are TGTGCCAGCAGTTACTGGGGGGGAAGCTCCTACGAGCAGTACTTC.

The chain is built from TRBV7-9 and TRBJ1-2, with TRBD1 matching over 10 bases. CDR1 is SEHNR, CDR2 FQNEAQ, per germline (reference sequence). Unmatched junction bases numbered 5, after V lost 1 base and J lost 6 bases. This CDR3 has 15 amino acids. CDR3 in DNA: TGTGCCAGCAGCTTAGGACAGGGGGCTGATCATGGCTACACCTTC. This codes for CASSLGQGADHGYTF.

The chain joins TRBV3-1 (or the pseudogene TRBV3-2) to TRBJ2-1; the match to TRBD2 covers 10 bases. J gave up 6 bases and V 3 bases, and 11 bases lay outside the gene matches. Germline-derived CDR1 and CDR2 are LGHDT and YNNKEL (reference sequence). The CDR3 consists of 17 residues. The CDR3 region has the DNA TGTGCCAGCAGCCACGGAGCGGGGGGGCGGGAAAGCAATGAGCAGTTCTTC. Protein product: CASSHGAGGRESNEQFF.

J is TRBJ1-3 and V is TRBV19, with D perhaps matching TRBD1 (6 bases). V shed 10 bases and J shed 1 base, with 11 bases lying between them. The CDR3 spans 13 residues. Germline lookup yields CDR1 LNHDA and CDR2 SQIVND (reference sequence). CDR3 region: CAISRGSGNTIYF. For the CDR3, the DNA is TGTGCCATTTCCAGGGGATCTGGAAACACCATATATTTT.

This clone came up a few times. This chain joins TRBV3-1 (or the pseudogene TRBV3-2) and TRBJ2-7; 7 nucleotides match TRBD2. V lost 3 bases, J lost 2 bases, and 4 bases stayed unmatched. Per the germline V gene, CDR1 is LGHDT and CDR2 is YNNKEL (reference sequence). This CDR3 is built from 14 residues. In DNA form, the CDR3 reads TGTGCCAGCAGCCAGCCGGGACTAACCTACGAGCAGTACTTC. Amino acids: CASSQPGLTYEQYF.

V and J are TRBV3-1 (or the pseudogene TRBV3-2) and TRBJ2-1, with TRBD1 matching over 8 bases. Germline CDR1 and CDR2: LGHDT and YNNKEL (reference sequence). The length of the CDR3 is 14 residues. V gave up 4 bases and J gave up 9 bases; unmatched junction bases: 8. The CDR3 protein is CASSPGTGRGEQFF. Written as DNA, the CDR3 is TGTGCCAGCAGCCCCGGGACAGGAAGGGGTGAGCAGTTCTTC.

This clone was seen a single time. This chain uses TRBV4-2 with TRBJ2-1; 7 bases line up with TRBD1. The CDR3 runs 16 residues. Germline V gene sequence: CDR1 LGHNA, CDR2 YNFKEQ. Unmatched junction bases numbered 12, after V lost 1 base and J lost 9 bases. CDR3 sequence reads: CASSQGEVQGQIEQFF. The CDR3 DNA reads TGTGCCAGCAGCCAAGGTGAGGTACAGGGGCAGATTGAGCAGTTCTTC.

The chain is built from TRBV7-9 and TRBJ1-2; D possibly corresponds to TRBD1 (5 bases). The V gene's germline CDR1 is SEHNR and CDR2 FQNEAQ (reference sequence). The CDR3 runs 14 residues. V lost 1 base and J lost 5, with 11 bases in between. CDR3 protein: CASSLDDRSYGYTF. The CDR3 bases are TGTGCCAGCAGCTTAGACGACAGATCTTATGGCTACACCTTC.

The chain uses TRBV6-5 and TRBJ1-4; 9 nucleotides agree with TRBD1. Trimming removed 8 bases from V and 8 bases from J; junction bases left unmatched: 12. CDR1 MNHEY and CDR2 SVGAGI come from the germline V gene. The CDR3 loop spans 15 amino acids. The CDR3 is CASGGTGQGGEKLFF. The CDR3 coding sequence is TGTGCCAGCGGGGGTACGGGACAGGGTGGAGAAAAACTGTTTTTT.

The chain is built from TRBV11-3 and TRBJ1-2; the D gene is possibly TRBD1 (5 bases). V lost 5 bases and J lost 8, with 21 bases in between. CDR1 is SGHNT, CDR2 YENEEA, per germline. The CDR3 length is 15 residues. The CDR3, as DNA: TGTGCCAGCAGCCCCCGGAGGGACTCGGTGCGGGGCTACACCTTC. It encodes CASSPRRDSVRGYTF. The variable domain in full, with the rest retrieved from reference TRBV11-3 and TRBJ1-2, is EAGVVQSPRYKIIEKKQPVAFWCNPISGHNTLYWYLQNLGQGPELLIRYENEEAVDDSQLPKDRFSAERLKGVDSTLKIQPAELGDSAVYLCASSPRRDSVRGYTFGSGTRLTVV.

This chain connects TRBV18 to TRBJ1-1, with 9 bases lining up with TRBD1. V shed 6 bases and J 1 base; nucleotides not matched to a gene: 6. Germline CDR1 is KGHSH and CDR2 is LQKENI. The CDR3 covers 15 residues. CDR3 bases: TGTGCCAGCTCTTACCTGGGACAGGGGAACACTGAAGCTTTCTTT. The encoded protein is CASSYLGQGNTEAFF.

V and J are TRBV5-4 and TRBJ2-2; D call uncertain. V was pared by 0 bases and J by 1 base, with 4 bases between. The CDR3 consists of 14 residues. CDR1 and CDR2 from the germline V gene are SGHNT and YYREEE (reference sequence). The CDR3 DNA sequence: TGTGCCAGCAGCTTGGGACAGAACACCGGGGAGCTGTTTTTT. It is translated as CASSLGQNTGELFF.

The chain joins TRBV5-6 to TRBJ1-2, with unresolved D. The V gene's germline CDR1 is SGHDT and CDR2 YYEEEE. This CDR3 has 14 amino acids. The V gene lost 1 base and the J gene lost 0 bases, with 7 bases spanning the gap. The CDR3 region is CASSLLSSNYGYTF. The CDR3 DNA sequence: TGTGCCAGCAGCTTGCTCTCGTCTAACTATGGCTACACCTTC.

The rearrangement uses TRBV7-2 and TRBJ2-3; 9 bases fit TRBD2. CDR3 size: 16 residues. Per germline, CDR1 SGHTA and CDR2 FQGNSA. Trimming removed 0 bases from V and 8 bases from J; junction bases left unmatched: 9. In DNA, the CDR3 is TGTGCCAGCAGCTTAGCGTGGCGGGGGGGCCGGGTTACGCAGTATTTT. Its translation: CASSLAWRGGRVTQYF.

The rearrangement links TRBV9 to TRBJ1-2; 7 bases align to TRBD1. Germline V gene sequence: CDR1 SGDLS, CDR2 YYNGEE. The trim removed 0 bases at V and 4 bases at J, leaving 6 bases unmatched. This CDR3 has 15 amino acids. The CDR3 sequence: CASSVGSTGVYGYTF. Written as DNA, the CDR3 is TGTGCCAGCAGCGTAGGGTCAACAGGGGTCTATGGCTACACCTTC.